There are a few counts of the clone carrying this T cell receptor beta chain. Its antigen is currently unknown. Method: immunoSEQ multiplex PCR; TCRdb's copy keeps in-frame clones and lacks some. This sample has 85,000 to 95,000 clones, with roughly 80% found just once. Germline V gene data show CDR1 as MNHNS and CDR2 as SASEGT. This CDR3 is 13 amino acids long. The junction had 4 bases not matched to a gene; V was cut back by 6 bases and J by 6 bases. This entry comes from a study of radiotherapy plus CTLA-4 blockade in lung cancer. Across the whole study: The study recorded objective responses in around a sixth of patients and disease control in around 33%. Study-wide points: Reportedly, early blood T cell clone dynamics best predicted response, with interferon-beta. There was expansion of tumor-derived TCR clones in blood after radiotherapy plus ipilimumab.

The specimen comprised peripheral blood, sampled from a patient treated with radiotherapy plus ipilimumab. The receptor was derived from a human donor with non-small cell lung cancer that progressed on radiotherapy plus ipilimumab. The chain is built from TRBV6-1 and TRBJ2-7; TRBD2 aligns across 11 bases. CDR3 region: CASRLAGEGEQYF. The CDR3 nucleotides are TGTGCCAGCAGACTAGCGGGAGAGGGCGAGCAGTACTTC.